This T cell receptor beta chain came from a study of T cell responses to AZD1222 COVID-19 vaccine. Assay: immunoSEQ multiplex PCR; the TCRdb copy retains only in-frame clones and omits some. In the table there are 100,000 to 120,000 clones, roughly 92% of which are singletons. The CDR3 runs to 15 residues. Germline CDR1 and CDR2: LGHNT and FRNRAP. With 5 bases removed from V and 0 bases from J, the gap between germline ends came to 11 bases. The source is an adult who received the AZD1222 COVID-19 vaccine. Sequenced here: peripheral blood, sampled 28 days after the second AZD1222 dose. The J gene is TRBJ1-3, the V gene TRBV12-5; D not resolved. The CDR3 here is CASGPSTPSGNTIYF. The CDR3 DNA sequence: TGTGCTAGTGGTCCCTCGACACCCTCTGGAAACACCATATATTTT.